This T cell receptor beta chain was sequenced in a study of T cell changes during pregnancy in multiple sclerosis. Repertoires were generated with immunoSEQ multiplex PCR, while TCRdb's copy carries only in-frame clones and drops some. The top ten clones hold under 1.5% of a sample with about 87,000 clones, around 93% of them seen once. The clonotype was recovered from a female donor in good health, enrolled as a control in a pregnancy study. The specimen was peripheral blood, collected in the third trimester of pregnancy.

The CDR3 here is CASNLWAGDQPQHF. The DNA of the CDR3 is TGTGCCAGTAATCTCTGGGCAGGGGATCAGCCCCAGCATTTT. The chain combines TRBV19 with TRBJ1-5, with D possibly being TRBD1 (6 bases). Germline CDR1 LNHDA, CDR2 SQIVND (reference sequence). The CDR3 loop spans 14 amino acids. With 7 bases removed from V and 5 bases from J, the gap between germline ends came to 15 bases.